The next 30 T cell receptor beta chains were all read from a single sample in a study of cytomegalovirus exposure and HLA in healthy donors. 13 Jbeta primers and 60 Vbeta primers were used for the PCR. Assay used: immunoSEQ multiplex PCR; TCRdb lists only in-frame clones, some missing. The repertoire holds roughly 67,000 clones, with approximately 80% as singletons. Sequencing input: PBMCs. The receptors come from a woman aged 30 to 39 in good health and CMV-seronegative.

This clone has just a few counts. The CDR3 DNA reads TGTGCCTGGAGTGTGATCGGCTCTGGAAACACCATATATTTT. Amino acids: CAWSVIGSGNTIYF. This chain uses TRBV30 with TRBJ1-3; no clear D gene. Germline CDR1 and CDR2: GTSNPN and SVGIG (reference sequence). The germline V and J ends were trimmed by 0 bases and 0 bases, with 6 bases remaining between them. The CDR3 has 14 residues.

This chain links TRBV28 with TRBJ2-1; TRBD2 aligns across 7 bases. CDR3 length equals 15 residues. Trimming took 10 bases from V and 8 from J; bases not matched to a gene: 17. Looked up from germline, CDR1 is MDHEN and CDR2 is SYDVKM. The DNA of the CDR3 is TGTGCCATCCGGGGAGCGGGGAATTGGGAGGATGAGCAGTTCTTC. Amino acid sequence: CAIRGAGNWEDEQFF. Full variable domain (rest looked up from reference TRBV28 and TRBJ2-1): DVKVTQSSRYLVKRTGEKVFLECVQDMDHENMFWYRQDPGLGLRLIYFSYDVKMKEKGDIPEGYSVSREKKERFSLILESASTNQTSMYLCAIRGAGNWEDEQFFGPGTRLTVL.

This clone has just a few counts. This chain connects TRBV5-1 to TRBJ1-6; 10 nucleotides align to TRBD1. CDR1 is SGHRS, CDR2 YFSETQ, per germline. The trim removed 0 bases at V and 8 bases at J, leaving 5 bases unmatched. The CDR3 is 16 residues long. Here the CDR3 reads CASSLAVGQGDSPLHF. For the CDR3, the DNA is TGCGCCAGCAGCTTGGCCGTAGGACAGGGGGATTCACCCCTCCACTTT.

Written as DNA, the CDR3 is TGTGCCAGCTCACCCACCACCTACGAGCAGTACTTC. It translates to CASSPTTYEQYF. V is TRBV18 and J is TRBJ2-5; D unclear. The J call may be wrong; the DNA end is better matched by TRBJ2-7. CDR1 is KGHSH and CDR2 is LQKENI in the germline V gene. CDR3 length: 12 residues.

The chain uses TRBV16 and TRBJ2-1; 11 bases match TRBD1. The V gene end was trimmed by 2 bases and the J gene end by 7 bases; junction bases not matched to a gene: 4. Germline CDR1 and CDR2: KGHSY and FQNENV. The CDR3 contains 15 residues. CDR3 loop: CASSQSGTGGNEQFF. Written as DNA, the CDR3 is TGTGCCAGCAGCCAAAGCGGGACAGGGGGAAATGAGCAGTTCTTC.

The CDR3 loop reads CASRFGDRGREDTQYF. CDR3 bases: TGCGCCAGCAGATTTGGGGACAGGGGCCGGGAAGATACGCAGTATTTT. This chain links TRBV5-1 with TRBJ2-3; 10 nucleotides line up with TRBD1. The V and J ends lost 5 bases and 5 bases, in that order; junction bases with no gene match: 11. CDR3 length: 16 amino acids. Germline V gene sequence: CDR1 SGHRS, CDR2 YFSETQ.

The chain joins TRBV6-6 to TRBJ1-2; D is ambiguous. This CDR3 region has 13 residues. Per germline, CDR1 MNHNY and CDR2 SVGAGI (reference sequence). V was trimmed by 1 base and J by 2 bases, leaving 5 bases between them. DNA of the CDR3: TGTGCCAGCAGTTACTGGCAGAACTATGGCTACACCTTC. It translates to CASSYWQNYGYTF.

This chain joins TRBV5-1 and TRBJ2-7; 11 bases map to TRBD2. The J segment lost 1 base and the V segment lost 0 bases, leaving 3 bases of the junction unmatched. From germline, CDR1 is SGHRS and CDR2 YFSETQ. CDR3 length: 16 amino acids. The CDR3 nucleotides read TGCGCCAGCAGCTTGGGGGGGACTAGCGGATCCTACGAGCAGTACTTC. Protein sequence: CASSLGGTSGSYEQYF.

This clone was seen just once. The chain joins TRBV11-3 to TRBJ1-1; D ambiguous. Trimming removed 3 bases from V and 3 bases from J, with 14 bases in between. Germline V gives CDR1 SGHNT, CDR2 YENEEA. The CDR3 runs to 15 residues. In nucleotides, the CDR3 is TGTGCCAGCAGCTTCGGGAGGGTATGGGACACTGAAGCTTTCTTT. It yields the protein CASSFGRVWDTEAFF.

The sample holds a few counts of this clone. The chain joins TRBV6-5 to TRBJ1-4; 8 nucleotides match TRBD1. V was clipped by 6 bases and J by 5 bases; unmatched bases: 5. Germline V gives CDR1 MNHEY, CDR2 SVGAGI. There are 14 residues in the CDR3. The chain's CDR3 is CASRVQGENEKLFF. CDR3 DNA: TGTGCCAGCAGGGTACAGGGGGAAAATGAAAAACTGTTTTTT.

The chain links TRBV2 to TRBJ2-7, with D possibly TRBD1 on 6 matching bases. The CDR3 consists of 13 residues. The germline V gene has CDR1 SNHLY and CDR2 FYNNEI. V was cut by 3 bases and J by 5 bases, with 11 bases left in between. CDR3 in amino acids: CASSEIGGHEQYF. DNA for the CDR3: TGTGCCAGCAGTGAGATAGGGGGTCACGAGCAGTACTTC.

This chain connects TRBV5-4 to TRBJ1-1, with D unresolved. Trimming left V 4 bases short and J 1 base short, with 8 bases between. Germline V CDR1 and CDR2: SGHNT, YYREEE (reference sequence). The CDR3 runs 13 residues. The CDR3 nucleotides read TGTGCCAGCAGCGCGCCGGGGAACACTGAAGCTTTCTTT. As protein: CASSAPGNTEAFF.

This sequence joins TRBV6-6 and TRBJ2-7; 8 bases line up with TRBD1. This CDR3 is 15 amino acids long. Germline lookup yields CDR1 MNHNY and CDR2 SVGAGI (reference sequence). With V trimmed by 0 bases and J by 2 bases, 3 bases remained unmatched. CDR3 amino acids: CASSYSQDRAYEQYF. CDR3 in DNA: TGTGCCAGCAGTTACTCCCAGGACAGGGCCTACGAGCAGTACTTC.

A few counts support this clone. The rearrangement joins TRBV5-4 to TRBJ2-1; D uncertain. The V gene lost 3 bases and the J gene lost 0 bases, with 7 bases spanning the gap. The germline V gene encodes CDR1 SGHNT and CDR2 YYREEE (reference sequence). The CDR3 loop spans 14 amino acids. The CDR3 region has the DNA TGTGCCAGCAGCTCCATTAGCTCCTACAATGAGCAGTTCTTC. Translating gives CASSSISSYNEQFF.

As for this clone: The identical CDR3 is also encoded by other nucleotide sequences in the sample. The chain employs TRBV11-2 and TRBJ1-1, with D possibly TRBD1 on 6 matching bases. Trimming stripped 0 bases from V and 5 bases from J, with 7 bases between. The CDR3 is made up of 13 amino acids. Germline-derived CDR1 and CDR2 are SGHAT and FQNNGV. The CDR3 here is CASSLEQGTEAFF. The CDR3 DNA sequence: TGTGCCAGCAGCTTAGAACAGGGAACTGAAGCTTTCTTT.

The rearrangement links TRBV7-9 to TRBJ2-3; tentative D call: TRBD2 (6 bases). The CDR3 is 14 residues long. Trimming cost V 1 base and J 5 bases, with 10 bases left between them. The V gene's germline CDR1 is SEHNR and CDR2 FQNEAQ (reference sequence). The CDR3 region is CASSLGGDLDTQYF. As DNA, the CDR3 is TGTGCCAGCAGCTTAGGCGGGGACCTAGATACGCAGTATTTT.

The J gene is TRBJ2-1, the V gene TRBV7-6; TRBD1 matches at 10 bases. Trimming at V came to 5 bases and at J to 2 bases, leaving 6 bases not matched to a gene. Per germline, CDR1 SGHVS and CDR2 FNYEAQ. CDR3 length equals 16 residues. The CDR3 sequence: CASSPGTGDAYNEQFF. CDR3 nucleotide sequence: TGTGCCAGCAGCCCAGGGACAGGGGACGCCTACAATGAGCAGTTCTTC.

The chain's CDR3 is CASSLEGRGRYEQYF. The CDR3 region has the DNA TGTGCCAGCAGCTTGGAGGGCAGGGGACGCTACGAGCAGTACTTC. The gene calls are TRBV5-8 and TRBJ2-7; TRBD1 is a possible D gene (6 bases). Trimming cost V 0 bases and J 3 bases, with 13 bases left between them. CDR1 SGHTS and CDR2 YDEGEE come from the germline V gene. The CDR3 covers 15 residues.

V usage is TRBV6-5 and J usage is TRBJ2-7; the D is unclear. The ends were cut back, 2 bases at V and 2 bases at J, with 10 bases in the middle. This CDR3 is 14 amino acids long. Germline V gene sequence: CDR1 MNHEY, CDR2 SVGAGI. The CDR3 DNA sequence: TGTGCCAGCAGTTACGGTGCAGGTGCCTACGAGCAGTACTTC. It yields the protein CASSYGAGAYEQYF.

The rearrangement joins TRBV6-1 to TRBJ2-7; D gene unclear. V was clipped by 6 bases and J by 3 bases, with 15 bases between them. There are 14 residues in the CDR3. CDR1 is MNHNS and CDR2 is SASEGT in the germline V gene. CDR3: CASRPVETHYEQYF. In DNA form, the CDR3 reads TGTGCCAGCAGACCCGTGGAGACGCACTACGAGCAGTACTTC.

A note on this clone: The sample carries other DNA sequences with the same CDR3. This chain joins TRBV27 and TRBJ2-3; the D gene is possibly TRBD1 (6 bases). The CDR3 sequence is 14 residues long. V lost 2 bases, J lost 6 bases, and 12 bases lay in between. The germline CDR1 and CDR2 sequences are MNHEY and SMNVEV (reference sequence). CDR3 loop: CASSLGPGVDTQYF. The DNA for the CDR3 is TGTGCCAGCAGTTTAGGACCAGGGGTCGATACGCAGTATTTT.

This sequence joins TRBV14 and TRBJ2-5, with 9 nucleotides matching TRBD1. The J call may be wrong; the DNA end is better matched by TRBJ2-7. This CDR3 region has 14 residues. Germline V gene lookup returns CDR1 SGHDN and CDR2 FVKESK. The CDR3 sequence is CASSRWDRVHEQYF. The CDR3 bases are TGTGCCAGCAGCCGATGGGACAGGGTTCACGAGCAGTACTTC.

The chain employs TRBV5-8 and TRBJ1-2; D remains ambiguous. V gave up 1 base and J gave up 7 bases, with 14 bases separating them. Germline-derived CDR1 and CDR2 are SGHTS and YDEGEE. The CDR3 consists of 14 residues. CDR3 region: CASSLFGGPGGYTF. CDR3 bases: TGTGCCAGCAGCTTGTTCGGAGGGCCCGGTGGCTACACCTTC.

The CDR3 bases are TGTGCCAGCAGCTTTACCTCCGGGGAGCCTGAAGCTTTCTTT. Translated: CASSFTSGEPEAFF. The gene calls are TRBV11-2 and TRBJ1-1; D remains unclear. The CDR3 is made up of 14 amino acids. Germline V CDR1 and CDR2: SGHAT, FQNNGV. V lost 3 bases to trimming and J lost 6 bases, with 14 bases between them.

The chain employs TRBV4-1 and TRBJ1-1; 7 bases line up with TRBD1. Germline CDR1 and CDR2: MGHRA and YSYEKL. CDR3 length: 15 amino acids. The V segment lost 3 bases and the J segment 4 bases; nucleotides outside the gene matches: 8. CDR3 residues: CASSHVGGEGTEAFF. CDR3 nucleotide sequence: TGCGCCAGCAGCCACGTAGGGGGCGAGGGCACTGAAGCTTTCTTT.

The CDR3 region has the DNA TGTGCCAGCAGCTTAGAACAGGGTAGTCAGGGTGGCTACACCTTC. Protein sequence: CASSLEQGSQGGYTF. This chain joins TRBV7-9 and TRBJ1-2, with TRBD1 as a possible D gene (6 bases). V was pared by 1 base and J by 7 bases, with 16 bases between. The length of the CDR3 is 15 residues. Per the germline V gene, CDR1 is SEHNR and CDR2 is FQNEAQ (reference sequence).

The J gene is TRBJ1-2, the V gene TRBV28, with D tentatively TRBD1 (6 bases). Germline V lookup: CDR1 MDHEN, CDR2 SYDVKM. Trimming removed 6 bases from V and 2 bases from J, with 7 bases in between. The CDR3 is made up of 12 amino acids. CDR3 residues: CASRTGNYGYTF. DNA for the CDR3: TGTGCCAGCAGAACAGGGAACTATGGCTACACCTTC.

V is TRBV6-4 and J is TRBJ2-5; tentatively, D is TRBD1 (5 bases). The germline V gene has CDR1 MRHNA and CDR2 SNTAGT. The CDR3 contains 15 residues. Trimming took off 0 bases at V and 1 base at J, with 9 bases between the two ends. This CDR3 is CASSDSTGGQETQYF. The CDR3 nucleotides are TGTGCCAGCAGTGACTCTACAGGCGGCCAAGAGACCCAGTACTTC.

The J gene is TRBJ1-2, the V gene TRBV19; D gene uncertain. The CDR3 contains 15 residues. V was trimmed by 6 bases and J by 6 bases, leaving 20 bases between them. Germline V CDR1 and CDR2: LNHDA, SQIVND (reference sequence). The CDR3 is CASSRRHARLDGYTF. CDR3 coding DNA: TGTGCCAGTAGCCGAAGGCACGCCCGCCTAGATGGCTACACCTTC.

The gene calls are TRBV6-5 and TRBJ2-7, with D possibly TRBD1 on 6 matching bases. CDR3 length: 15 amino acids. Germline V gene data show CDR1 as MNHEY and CDR2 as SVGAGI. Between the trimmed V and J ends, which lost 7 bases and 2 bases, there was a span of 18 bases. The CDR3, as DNA: TGTGCCAGCACCGCAACGGCAGGGGCTACCTACGAGCAGTACTTC. Its translation is CASTATAGATYEQYF.